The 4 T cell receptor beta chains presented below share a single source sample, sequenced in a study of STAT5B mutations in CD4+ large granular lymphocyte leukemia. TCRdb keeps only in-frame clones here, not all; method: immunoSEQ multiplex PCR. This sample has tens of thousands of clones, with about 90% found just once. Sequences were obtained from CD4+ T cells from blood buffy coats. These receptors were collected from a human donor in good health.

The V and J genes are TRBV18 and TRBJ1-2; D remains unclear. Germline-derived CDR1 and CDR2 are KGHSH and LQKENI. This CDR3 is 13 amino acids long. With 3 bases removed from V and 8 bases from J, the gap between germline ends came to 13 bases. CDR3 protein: CASSPNLELGYTF. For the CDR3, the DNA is TGTGCCAGCTCACCGAATTTGGAGTTGGGCTACACCTTC.

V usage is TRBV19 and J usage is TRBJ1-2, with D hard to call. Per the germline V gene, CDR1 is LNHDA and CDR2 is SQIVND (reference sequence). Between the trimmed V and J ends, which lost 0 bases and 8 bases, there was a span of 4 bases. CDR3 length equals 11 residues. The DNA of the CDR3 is TGTGCCAGTAGTATAGAAAGAGGCTACACCTTC. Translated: CASSIERGYTF.

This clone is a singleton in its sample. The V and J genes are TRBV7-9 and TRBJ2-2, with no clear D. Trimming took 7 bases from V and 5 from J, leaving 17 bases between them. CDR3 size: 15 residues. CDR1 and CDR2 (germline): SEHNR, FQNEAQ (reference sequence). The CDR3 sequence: CASTPRSLATGELFF. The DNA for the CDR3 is TGTGCCAGCACCCCCCGGTCGTTGGCGACCGGGGAGCTGTTTTTT.

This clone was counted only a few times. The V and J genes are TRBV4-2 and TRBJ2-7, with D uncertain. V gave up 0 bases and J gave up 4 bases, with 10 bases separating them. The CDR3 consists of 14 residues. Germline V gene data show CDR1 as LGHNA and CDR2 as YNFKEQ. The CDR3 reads CASSQEGSPYEQYF. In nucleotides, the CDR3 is TGTGCCAGCAGCCAAGAAGGCAGTCCTTACGAGCAGTACTTC.